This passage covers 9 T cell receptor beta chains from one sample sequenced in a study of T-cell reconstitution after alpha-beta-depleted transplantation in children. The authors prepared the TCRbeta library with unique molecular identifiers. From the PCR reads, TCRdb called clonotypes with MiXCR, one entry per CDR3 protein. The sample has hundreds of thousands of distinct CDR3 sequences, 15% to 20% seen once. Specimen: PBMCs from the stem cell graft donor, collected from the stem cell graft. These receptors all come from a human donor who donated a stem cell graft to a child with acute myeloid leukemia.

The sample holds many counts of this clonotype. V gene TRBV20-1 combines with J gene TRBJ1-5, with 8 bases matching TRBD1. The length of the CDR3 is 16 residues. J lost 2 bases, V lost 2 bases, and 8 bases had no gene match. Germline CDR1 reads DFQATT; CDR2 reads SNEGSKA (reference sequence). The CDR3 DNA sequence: TGCAGTGCTAGACCTCCGGGACAGGCGGGCAATCAGCCCCAGCATTTT. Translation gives CSARPPGQAGNQPQHF.

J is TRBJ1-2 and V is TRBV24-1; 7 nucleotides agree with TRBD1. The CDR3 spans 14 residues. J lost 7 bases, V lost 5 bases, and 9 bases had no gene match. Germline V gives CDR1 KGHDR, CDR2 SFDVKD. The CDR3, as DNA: TGTGCCACCAGTGGGACAGGCCGCGGGGGTGGCTACACCTTC. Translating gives CATSGTGRGGGYTF.

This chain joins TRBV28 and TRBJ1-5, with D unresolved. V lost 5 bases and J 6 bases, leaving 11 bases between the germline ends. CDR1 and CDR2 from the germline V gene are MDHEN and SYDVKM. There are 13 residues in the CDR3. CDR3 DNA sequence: TGTGCCAGCAGTCCTACGTCGGGTCAGCCCCAGCATTTT. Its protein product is CASSPTSGQPQHF.

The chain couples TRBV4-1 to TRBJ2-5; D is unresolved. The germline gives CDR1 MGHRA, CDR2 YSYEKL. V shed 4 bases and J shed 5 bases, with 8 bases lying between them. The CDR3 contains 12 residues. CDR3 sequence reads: CASSRRLETQYF. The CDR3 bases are TGCGCCAGCAGCCGACGGCTTGAGACCCAGTACTTC.

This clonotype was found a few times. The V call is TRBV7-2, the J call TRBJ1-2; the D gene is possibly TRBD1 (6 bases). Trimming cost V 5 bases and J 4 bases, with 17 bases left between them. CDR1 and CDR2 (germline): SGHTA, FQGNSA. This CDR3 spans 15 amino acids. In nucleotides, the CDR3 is TGTGCCAGCAGCATTAACAGGGATGGGGGCTATGGCTACACCTTC. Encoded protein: CASSINRDGGYGYTF. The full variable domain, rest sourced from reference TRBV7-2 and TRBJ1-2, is GAGVSQSPSNKVTEKGKDVELRCDPISGHTALYWYRQSLGQGLEFLIYFQGNSAPDKSGLPSDRFSAERTGGSVSTLTIQRTQQEDSAVYLCASSINRDGGYGYTFGSGTRLTVV.

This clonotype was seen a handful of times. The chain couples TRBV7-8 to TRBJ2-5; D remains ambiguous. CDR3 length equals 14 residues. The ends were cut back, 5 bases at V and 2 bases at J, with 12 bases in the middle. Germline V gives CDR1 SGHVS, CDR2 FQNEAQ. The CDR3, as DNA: TGTGCCAGCAGCCATGAGGCAGAACAAGAGACCCAGTACTTC. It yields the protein CASSHEAEQETQYF.

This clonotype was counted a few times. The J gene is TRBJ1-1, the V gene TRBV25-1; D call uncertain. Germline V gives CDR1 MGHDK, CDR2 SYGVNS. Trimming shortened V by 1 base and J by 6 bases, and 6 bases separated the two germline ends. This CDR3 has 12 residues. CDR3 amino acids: CASSELRPEAFF. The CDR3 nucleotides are TGTGCCAGCAGTGAATTAAGGCCTGAAGCTTTCTTT.

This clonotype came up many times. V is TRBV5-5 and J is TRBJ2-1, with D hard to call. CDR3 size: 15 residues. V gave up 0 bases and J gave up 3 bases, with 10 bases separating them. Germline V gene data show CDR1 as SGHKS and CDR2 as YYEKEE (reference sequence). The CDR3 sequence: CASSLDGQNYNEQFF. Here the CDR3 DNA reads TGTGCCAGCAGCTTGGATGGCCAGAACTACAATGAGCAGTTCTTC.

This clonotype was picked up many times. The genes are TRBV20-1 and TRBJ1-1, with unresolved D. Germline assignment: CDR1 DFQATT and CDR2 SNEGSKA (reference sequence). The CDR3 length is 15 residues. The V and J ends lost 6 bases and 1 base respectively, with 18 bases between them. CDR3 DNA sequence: TGCAGTGCAAACGATAGGACCACCTCGAACACTGAAGCTTTCTTT. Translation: CSANDRTTSNTEAFF.